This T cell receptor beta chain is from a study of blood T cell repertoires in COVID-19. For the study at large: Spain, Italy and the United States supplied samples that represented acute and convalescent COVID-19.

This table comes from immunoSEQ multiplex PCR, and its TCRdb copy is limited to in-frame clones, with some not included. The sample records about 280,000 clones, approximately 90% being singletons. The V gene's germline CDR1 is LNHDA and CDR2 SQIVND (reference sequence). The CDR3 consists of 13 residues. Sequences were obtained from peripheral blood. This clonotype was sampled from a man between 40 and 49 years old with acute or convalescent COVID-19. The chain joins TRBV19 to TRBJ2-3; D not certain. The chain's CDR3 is CATQRSSTDTQYF. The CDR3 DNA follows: TGTGCTACTCAGCGATCTAGCACAGATACGCAGTATTTT.